The source of this T cell receptor (beta chain) is a study of blood T cell repertoires in COVID-19. Background on the study: Nucleic acid was either cDNA or gDNA, and it came from T cells, B-cell-depleted T cells, or PBMCs.

In the original workflow: Estimates of nucleated cell counts were drawn from the amplification of reference gene primers. Produced via immunoSEQ multiplex PCR; TCRdb's table is partial and in-frame only. V and J calls plus clone size are reproduced from that table; the DNA served to infer D and trimming. The table has around 230,000 clones, roughly four fifths seen once. V was pared by 6 bases and J by 10 bases, with 9 bases of the junction left unmatched. The CDR3 runs to 13 residues. CDR1 and CDR2 from the germline V gene are MNHEY and SVGAGI. The source material was peripheral blood. J is TRBJ2-1 and V is TRBV6-5; 7 nucleotides align to TRBD2. The sequence was collected from a woman aged 55-69 years with active or convalescent COVID-19. The DNA of the CDR3 is TGTGCCAGCAGCAACGGACTAGGTAGAGAGCAGTTCTTC. The encoded protein is CASSNGLGREQFF.